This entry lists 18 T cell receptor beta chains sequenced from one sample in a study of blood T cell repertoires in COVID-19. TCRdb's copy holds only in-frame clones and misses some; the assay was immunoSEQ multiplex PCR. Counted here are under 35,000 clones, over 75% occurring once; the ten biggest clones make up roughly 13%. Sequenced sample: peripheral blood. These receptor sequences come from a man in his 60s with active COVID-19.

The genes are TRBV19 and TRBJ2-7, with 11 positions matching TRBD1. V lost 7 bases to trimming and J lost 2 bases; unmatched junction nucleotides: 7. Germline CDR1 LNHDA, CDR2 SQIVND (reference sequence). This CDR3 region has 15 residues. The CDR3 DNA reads TGTGCCAGTACCCCCGGGACAGGGGGTACCTACGAGCAGTACTTC. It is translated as CASTPGTGGTYEQYF.

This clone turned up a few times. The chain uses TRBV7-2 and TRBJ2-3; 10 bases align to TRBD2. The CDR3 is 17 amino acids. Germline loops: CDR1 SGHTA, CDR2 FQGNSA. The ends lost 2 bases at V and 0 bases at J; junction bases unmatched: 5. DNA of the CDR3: TGTGCCAGCAGCTTAATAGCGGGAGGAACTAGCACAGATACGCAGTATTTT. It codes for CASSLIAGGTSTDTQYF.

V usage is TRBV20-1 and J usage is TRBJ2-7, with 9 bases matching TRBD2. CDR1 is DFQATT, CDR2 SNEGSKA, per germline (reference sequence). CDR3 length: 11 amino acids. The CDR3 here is CSGSGSYEQYF. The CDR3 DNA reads TGCAGCGGTAGCGGGAGCTACGAGCAGTACTTC.

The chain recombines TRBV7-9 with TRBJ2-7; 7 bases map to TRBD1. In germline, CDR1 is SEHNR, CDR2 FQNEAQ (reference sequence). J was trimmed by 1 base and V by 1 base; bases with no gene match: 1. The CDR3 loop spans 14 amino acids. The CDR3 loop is CASSLGRGSYEQYF. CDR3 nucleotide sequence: TGTGCCAGCAGCTTAGGCAGGGGGTCCTACGAGCAGTACTTC.

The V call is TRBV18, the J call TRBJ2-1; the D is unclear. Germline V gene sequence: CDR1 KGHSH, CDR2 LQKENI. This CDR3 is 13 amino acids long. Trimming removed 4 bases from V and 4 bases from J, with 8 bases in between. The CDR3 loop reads CASSRTEYNEQFF. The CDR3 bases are TGTGCCAGCTCACGAACAGAGTACAATGAGCAGTTCTTC.

CDR3 in amino acids: CASSLKGAFGNTIYF. The CDR3 DNA is TGTGCCAGCAGCTTGAAGGGGGCATTTGGAAACACCATATATTTT. The chain recombines TRBV5-4 with TRBJ1-3; 7 positions match TRBD1. Germline values: CDR1 SGHNT, CDR2 YYREEE (reference sequence). This CDR3 has 15 residues. The V and J ends lost 1 base and 3 bases, in that order; junction bases with no gene match: 4.

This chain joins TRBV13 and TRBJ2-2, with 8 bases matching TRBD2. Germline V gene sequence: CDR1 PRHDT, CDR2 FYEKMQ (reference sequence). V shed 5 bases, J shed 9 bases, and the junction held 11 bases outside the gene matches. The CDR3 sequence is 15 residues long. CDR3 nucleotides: TGTGCCAGCAGCCTTAGCGGGACTGTGAACAGGGAGCTGTTTTTT. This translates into CASSLSGTVNRELFF.

The CDR3 nucleotides are TGTGCCACCAGCAGAGATTGGACTCGGGACAATCAGCCCCAGCATTTT. Translating it yields CATSRDWTRDNQPQHF. The rearrangement links TRBV15 to TRBJ1-5; D remains unclear. This CDR3 region has 16 residues. V lost 0 bases and J lost 3, with 12 bases in between. Per germline, CDR1 LNHNV and CDR2 YYDKDF (reference sequence).

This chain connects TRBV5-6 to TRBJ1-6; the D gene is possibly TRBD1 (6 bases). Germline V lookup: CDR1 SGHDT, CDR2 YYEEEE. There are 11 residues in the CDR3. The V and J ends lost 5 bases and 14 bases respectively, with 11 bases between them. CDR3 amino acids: CASSSTGSLHF. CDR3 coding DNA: TGTGCCAGCAGTTCCACAGGGTCCCTCCACTTT.

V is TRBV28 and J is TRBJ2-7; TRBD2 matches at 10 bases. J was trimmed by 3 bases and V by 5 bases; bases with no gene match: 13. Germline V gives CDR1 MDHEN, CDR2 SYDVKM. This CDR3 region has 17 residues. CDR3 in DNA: TGTGCCAGCAGTCCTTATGAATCCGGACTAGCGGACTACGAGCAGTACTTC. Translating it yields CASSPYESGLADYEQYF.

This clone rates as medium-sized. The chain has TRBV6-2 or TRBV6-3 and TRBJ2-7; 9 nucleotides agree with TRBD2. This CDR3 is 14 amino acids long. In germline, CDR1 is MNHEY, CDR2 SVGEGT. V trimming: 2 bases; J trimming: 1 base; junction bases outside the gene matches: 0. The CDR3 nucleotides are TGTGCCAGCAGTTACACTAGCGGGTCCTACGAGCAGTACTTC. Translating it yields CASSYTSGSYEQYF.

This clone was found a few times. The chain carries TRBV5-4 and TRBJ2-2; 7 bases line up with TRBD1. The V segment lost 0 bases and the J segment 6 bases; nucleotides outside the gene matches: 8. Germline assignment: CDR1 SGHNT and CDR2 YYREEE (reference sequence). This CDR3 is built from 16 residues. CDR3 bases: TGTGCCAGCAGCTTGGCCTACAGGGGAAATCCCGGGGAGCTGTTTTTT. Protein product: CASSLAYRGNPGELFF.

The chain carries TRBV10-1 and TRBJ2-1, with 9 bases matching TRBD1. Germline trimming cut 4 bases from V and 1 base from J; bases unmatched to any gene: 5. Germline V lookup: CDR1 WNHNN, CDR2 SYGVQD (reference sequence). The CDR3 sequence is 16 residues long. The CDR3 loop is CASSGYRGPSYNEQFF. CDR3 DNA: TGCGCCAGCAGTGGATACAGGGGGCCGTCCTACAATGAGCAGTTCTTC.

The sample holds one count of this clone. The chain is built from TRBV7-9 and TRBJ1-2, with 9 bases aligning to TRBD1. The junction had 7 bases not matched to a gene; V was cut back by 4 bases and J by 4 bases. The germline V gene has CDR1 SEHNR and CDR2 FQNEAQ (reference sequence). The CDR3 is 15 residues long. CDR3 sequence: CASSSPGQGPYGYTF. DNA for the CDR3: TGTGCCAGCAGCTCACCGGGACAGGGCCCCTATGGCTACACCTTC.

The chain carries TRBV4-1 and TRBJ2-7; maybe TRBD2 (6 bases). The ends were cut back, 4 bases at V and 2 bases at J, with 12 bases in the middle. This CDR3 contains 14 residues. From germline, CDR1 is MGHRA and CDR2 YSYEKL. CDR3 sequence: CASSLSGTPYEQYF. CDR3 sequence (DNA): TGCGCCAGCAGCCTCTCCGGGACTCCCTACGAGCAGTACTTC.

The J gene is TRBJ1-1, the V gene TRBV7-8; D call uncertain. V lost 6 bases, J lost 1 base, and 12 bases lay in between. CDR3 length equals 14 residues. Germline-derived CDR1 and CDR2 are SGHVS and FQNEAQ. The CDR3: CASSGHWRNTEAFF. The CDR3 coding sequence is TGTGCCAGCAGTGGTCATTGGAGGAACACTGAAGCTTTCTTT. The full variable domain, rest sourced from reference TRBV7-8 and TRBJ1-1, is GAGVSQSPRYKVAKRGQDVALRCDPISGHVSLFWYQQALGQGPEFLTYFQNEAQLDKSGLPSDRFFAERPEGSVSTLKIQRTQQEDSAVYLCASSGHWRNTEAFFGQGTRLTVV.

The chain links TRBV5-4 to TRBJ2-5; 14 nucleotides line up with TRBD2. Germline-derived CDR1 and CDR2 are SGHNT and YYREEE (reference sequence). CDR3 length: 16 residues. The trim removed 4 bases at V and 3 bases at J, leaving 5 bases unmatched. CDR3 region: CASSRTSGGFKETQYF. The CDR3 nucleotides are TGTGCCAGCAGCCGGACTAGCGGGGGGTTCAAAGAGACCCAGTACTTC.

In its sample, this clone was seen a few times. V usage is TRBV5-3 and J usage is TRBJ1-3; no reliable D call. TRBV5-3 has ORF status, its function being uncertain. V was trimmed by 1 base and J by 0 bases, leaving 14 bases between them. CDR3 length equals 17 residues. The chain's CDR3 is CARSLLSPSGSGNTIYF. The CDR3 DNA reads TGTGCCAGAAGCTTGCTATCCCCCTCCGGCTCTGGAAACACCATATATTTT.